The rows below give T cell receptor beta chains drawn from one sample of a study of control samples from healthy donors and cancer patients. The repertoire was sequenced with immunoSEQ multiplex PCR; TCRdb's copy has only in-frame clones and lacks some. This table has about 15,000 clones, 85% to 90% appearing once. The sample was PBMCs. The receptors derive from a woman in her seventies with colorectal cancer. Both conserved end residues are part of each CDR3. The order of the fields is D gene, J gene, V gene, CDR3 protein. A D gene is named only where the DNA matches it firmly.

d_gene: -
j_gene: TRBJ2-3
v_gene: TRBV28
CDR3aa: CASSLPGTDTQYF

d_gene: -
j_gene: TRBJ1-1
v_gene: TRBV6-2/TRBV6-3
CDR3aa: CASSQNMNTEAFF

d_gene: TRBD1
j_gene: TRBJ1-5
v_gene: TRBV10-3
CDR3aa: CAISDGTAYDQPQHF

d_gene: -
j_gene: TRBJ2-5
v_gene: TRBV19
CDR3aa: CASSIGGGQQLQETQYF

d_gene: TRBD1
j_gene: TRBJ1-3
v_gene: TRBV5-1
CDR3aa: CASSLEGQGDSIYF

d_gene: TRBD2
j_gene: TRBJ2-3
v_gene: TRBV18
CDR3aa: CASSPFTSGDTDTQYF

d_gene: -
j_gene: TRBJ2-7
v_gene: TRBV3-1/TRBV3-2
CDR3aa: CASTPEFEQYF

d_gene: -
j_gene: TRBJ1-1
v_gene: TRBV3-1/TRBV3-2
CDR3aa: CASSLPGVNTEAFF

d_gene: -
j_gene: TRBJ1-1
v_gene: TRBV12-3/TRBV12-4
CDR3aa: CASSLGGNTEAFF

d_gene: TRBD2
j_gene: TRBJ2-1
v_gene: TRBV14
CDR3aa: CASSQDSPYASGSWNEQFF

d_gene: -
j_gene: TRBJ2-1
v_gene: TRBV7-9
CDR3aa: CASSSPRGRVGEQFF

d_gene: -
j_gene: TRBJ1-1
v_gene: TRBV3-1/TRBV3-2
CDR3aa: CASSPRANTEAFF

d_gene: -
j_gene: TRBJ2-3
v_gene: TRBV9
CDR3aa: CASGSDTQYF

d_gene: TRBD2
j_gene: TRBJ2-7
v_gene: TRBV7-3
CDR3aa: CASSLGRRGEQYF

d_gene: -
j_gene: TRBJ1-6
v_gene: TRBV5-1
CDR3aa: CASSLLFSYNSPLHF

d_gene: -
j_gene: TRBJ2-7
v_gene: TRBV7-2
CDR3aa: CASSLGTLWGKQYF

d_gene: -
j_gene: TRBJ1-1
v_gene: TRBV9
CDR3aa: CASSPRKDTEAFF

d_gene: TRBD2
j_gene: TRBJ2-7
v_gene: TRBV5-1
CDR3aa: CASSLSLAGYEQYF

d_gene: -
j_gene: TRBJ1-1
v_gene: TRBV4-1
CDR3aa: CASSQDRALNTEAFF

d_gene: -
j_gene: TRBJ1-2
v_gene: TRBV11-3
CDR3aa: CASSFTGRGYTF

d_gene: TRBD1
j_gene: TRBJ1-5
v_gene: TRBV7-2
CDR3aa: CASSLGGTGPAWRPQHF

d_gene: TRBD1
j_gene: TRBJ1-4
v_gene: TRBV2
CDR3aa: CASRPGQAGGEKLFF

d_gene: -
j_gene: TRBJ2-3
v_gene: TRBV3-1/TRBV3-2
CDR3aa: CASSRASGTDTQYF

d_gene: -
j_gene: TRBJ1-1
v_gene: TRBV7-2
CDR3aa: CASSPTAGGTEAFF

d_gene: TRBD1
j_gene: TRBJ1-2
v_gene: TRBV6-5
CDR3aa: CASSYGQGIYGYTF

d_gene: -
j_gene: TRBJ2-6
v_gene: TRBV5-5
CDR3aa: CASSLGAGLGGANVLTF

d_gene: TRBD1
j_gene: TRBJ1-3
v_gene: TRBV19
CDR3aa: CASSHGQGAGNTIYF

d_gene: -
j_gene: TRBJ1-5
v_gene: TRBV4-2
CDR3aa: CASSQDAGNQPQHF

d_gene: -
j_gene: TRBJ2-1
v_gene: TRBV20-1
CDR3aa: CSVVEYNEQFF

d_gene: -
j_gene: TRBJ1-1
v_gene: TRBV18
CDR3aa: CASSPRELDTTEAFF

d_gene: -
j_gene: TRBJ2-1
v_gene: TRBV4-2
CDR3aa: CASSHPRDFGVSYNEQFF

d_gene: -
j_gene: TRBJ1-2
v_gene: TRBV19
CDR3aa: CASSIQASYGYTF

d_gene: TRBD2
j_gene: TRBJ2-3
v_gene: TRBV3-1/TRBV3-2
CDR3aa: CASSPKRGLTSTDTQYF

d_gene: -
j_gene: TRBJ1-1
v_gene: TRBV6-5
CDR3aa: CASSYSKGNTEAFF

d_gene: TRBD1
j_gene: TRBJ2-7
v_gene: TRBV6-5
CDR3aa: CAIARDRSTYEQYF

d_gene: -
j_gene: TRBJ2-1
v_gene: TRBV9
CDR3aa: CASSGGGADYNEQFF

d_gene: -
j_gene: TRBJ2-3
v_gene: TRBV11-2
CDR3aa: CASTQLQGGTDTQYF

d_gene: TRBD1
j_gene: TRBJ1-2
v_gene: TRBV7-9
CDR3aa: CASSLEGTAYGYTF

d_gene: -
j_gene: TRBJ1-5
v_gene: TRBV4-1
CDR3aa: CASSQDRMGRQPQHF

d_gene: -
j_gene: TRBJ1-1
v_gene: TRBV4-1
CDR3aa: CASSQERRGLNTEAFF

d_gene: -
j_gene: TRBJ2-3
v_gene: TRBV18
CDR3aa: CASSPGQGTTDTQYF

d_gene: -
j_gene: TRBJ1-1
v_gene: TRBV24-1
CDR3aa: CATSTGTTEAFF

d_gene: TRBD1
j_gene: TRBJ1-4
v_gene: TRBV7-9
CDR3aa: CASTLQGALEKLFF

d_gene: -
j_gene: TRBJ2-7
v_gene: TRBV18
CDR3aa: CASSPNAGTYEQYF

d_gene: -
j_gene: TRBJ1-4
v_gene: TRBV7-9
CDR3aa: CASSVSLGVGGVNEKLFF